What follows are 16 T cell receptor beta chains derived from one specimen sequenced in a study of blood T cell repertoires in COVID-19. Measured with immunoSEQ multiplex PCR; TCRdb has only the in-frame clones, and not every one. The repertoire holds tens of thousands of clones, more than 75% seen once, with 7% to 10% in the top ten. The source material was peripheral blood. The receptors were gathered from a human donor in a cohort sampled during active COVID-19.

This clone was recorded a few times. The gene calls are TRBV29-1 and TRBJ2-5; D is undetermined. Trimming cost V 6 bases and J 7 bases, with 21 bases left between them. Per the germline V gene, CDR1 is SQVTM and CDR2 is ANQGSEA. The CDR3 has 14 amino acids. The CDR3 sequence is CSVRPDSHSRTQYF. DNA for the CDR3: TGCAGCGTACGACCCGACTCACACTCCCGGACCCAGTACTTC.

Of note for this clone: In the same sample, other DNA sequences code for this CDR3. The chain employs TRBV18 and TRBJ2-2, with TRBD1 as a possible D gene (6 bases). The length of the CDR3 is 16 residues. Germline loops: CDR1 KGHSH, CDR2 LQKENI. Between the trimmed V and J ends, which lost 1 base and 7 bases, there was a span of 16 bases. The CDR3 DNA is TGTGCCAGCTCACCACGGTCGAGGGGGTCGGACGGGGAGCTGTTTTTT. Translation: CASSPRSRGSDGELFF.

This clone has a handful of counts. The chain is built from TRBV27 and TRBJ1-4; D might be TRBD1 (6 bases). The length of the CDR3 is 14 residues. Trimming stripped 3 bases from V and 4 bases from J, with 9 bases between. CDR1 is MNHEY and CDR2 is SMNVEV in the germline V gene (reference sequence). CDR3: CASSFQGINEKLFF. CDR3 nucleotides: TGTGCCAGCAGTTTCCAGGGGATTAATGAAAAACTGTTTTTT. The variable domain in full, completed from reference TRBV27 and TRBJ1-4, reads EAQVTQNPRYLITVTGKKLTVTCSQNMNHEYMSWYRQDPGLGLRQIYYSMNVEVTDKGDVPEGYKVSRKEKRNFPLILESPSPNQTSLYFCASSFQGINEKLFFGSGTQLSVL.

The gene calls are TRBV6-5 and TRBJ1-1, with 9 bases lining up with TRBD1. The J segment lost 4 bases and the V segment lost 1 base, leaving 7 bases of the junction unmatched. The CDR3 runs 16 residues. Looked up from germline, CDR1 is MNHEY and CDR2 is SVGAGI. The CDR3 here is CASSYFLLGQGTEAFF. The DNA of the CDR3 is TGTGCCAGCAGTTACTTTCTCTTGGGACAGGGCACTGAAGCTTTCTTT.

DNA of the CDR3: TGCGCCAGCAGCCAAGCTTTGACAGGAGCTAACTATGGCTACACCTTC. Protein product: CASSQALTGANYGYTF. The gene calls are TRBV4-3 and TRBJ1-2; D is possibly TRBD1 (6 bases). This CDR3 spans 16 amino acids. V lost 1 base, J lost 0 bases, and 12 bases lay in between. Germline values: CDR1 LGHNA, CDR2 YSLEER.

The J gene is TRBJ2-2, the V gene TRBV5-6; 10 bases line up with TRBD1. This CDR3 is 17 amino acids long. Germline trimming cut 0 bases from V and 3 bases from J; bases unmatched to any gene: 5. Germline loops: CDR1 SGHDT, CDR2 YYEEEE. CDR3 amino acids: CASSLDPDRGDTGELFF. Written as DNA, the CDR3 is TGTGCCAGCAGCTTGGACCCGGACAGGGGGGACACCGGGGAGCTGTTTTTT.

The rearrangement joins TRBV2 to TRBJ2-3; tentatively, D is TRBD2 (5 bases). V was cut by 4 bases and J by 4 bases, with 15 bases left in between. From germline, CDR1 is SNHLY and CDR2 FYNNEI. CDR3 length: 15 amino acids. For the CDR3, the DNA is TGTGCCAGCAGTGCTCTAGGAGGTAGTGCAGATACGCAGTATTTT. It is translated as CASSALGGSADTQYF.

This clone was counted a single time. This chain joins TRBV2 and TRBJ2-3; 7 nucleotides line up with TRBD1. CDR1 and CDR2 from the germline V gene are SNHLY and FYNNEI. Trimming removed 4 bases from V and 4 bases from J; junction bases left unmatched: 8. The length of the CDR3 is 15 residues. The CDR3 loop reads CASSGQGPVADTQYF. The CDR3 region has the DNA TGTGCCAGCAGTGGACAGGGCCCAGTAGCAGATACGCAGTATTTT.

V usage is TRBV4-3 and J usage is TRBJ1-2; D gene uncertain. Trimming took off 3 bases at V and 8 bases at J, with 10 bases between the two ends. The CDR3 has 12 amino acids. Germline V gene data show CDR1 as LGHNA and CDR2 as YSLEER. The CDR3 sequence: CASSQARGGYTF. CDR3 bases: TGCGCCAGCAGCCAGGCACGGGGAGGCTACACCTTC.

CDR3: CASRNSRDSQETQYF. The CDR3 DNA reads as TGTGCCAGCAGAAACTCCCGGGACTCTCAAGAGACCCAGTACTTC. The V and J genes are TRBV7-8 and TRBJ2-5; maybe TRBD2 (6 bases). V lost 6 bases, J lost 2 bases, and 16 bases lay in between. The CDR3 contains 15 residues. CDR1 is SGHVS and CDR2 is FQNEAQ in the germline V gene. The full variable domain, in which reference TRBV7-8 and TRBJ2-5 provide the parts outside the CDR3, is GAGVSQSPRYKVAKRGQDVALRCDPISGHVSLFWYQQALGQGPEFLTYFQNEAQLDKSGLPSDRFFAERPEGSVSTLKIQRTQQEDSAVYLCASRNSRDSQETQYFGPGTRLLVL.

This clone was detected only once. The DNA for the CDR3 is TGTGCCACGGCCGGGACAGGGACGGACAATGAGCAGTTCTTC. Protein sequence: CATAGTGTDNEQFF. This sequence joins TRBV7-3 and TRBJ2-1; the match to TRBD1 covers 9 bases. V was clipped by 10 bases and J by 5 bases; unmatched bases: 9. The CDR3 is 14 residues long. CDR1 is SGHTA and CDR2 is FQGTGA in the germline V gene.

This clone was picked up a small number of times. The V gene is TRBV25-1, the J gene TRBJ2-1; 14 nucleotides agree with TRBD2. J lost 7 bases, V lost 6 bases, and 5 bases had no gene match. Germline assignment: CDR1 MGHDK and CDR2 SYGVNS. The CDR3 spans 15 residues. The CDR3 is CASSGGTSGRNEQFF. The CDR3 DNA reads TGTGCCAGCAGCGGCGGGACTAGCGGGAGAAATGAGCAGTTCTTC.

This clone was observed a handful of times. This chain connects TRBV7-9 to TRBJ2-2; no reliable D call. Per germline, CDR1 SEHNR and CDR2 FQNEAQ (reference sequence). The CDR3 totals 17 residues. V dropped 2 bases and J dropped 2 bases, with 15 bases sitting between them. CDR3 DNA sequence: TGTGCCAGCAGCTTACACTTCTCTGACTTTAACACCGGGGAGCTGTTTTTT. Amino acid sequence: CASSLHFSDFNTGELFF. Combining the CDR3 with reference TRBV7-9 and TRBJ2-2 gives the whole variable domain DTGVSQNPRHKITKRGQNVTFRCDPISEHNRLYWYRQTLGQGPEFLTYFQNEAQLEKSRLLSDRFSAERPKGSFSTLEIQRTEQGDSAMYLCASSLHFSDFNTGELFFGEGSRLTVL.

This clone was seen more than once but under ten times. The chain carries TRBV13 and TRBJ2-1; possible D gene TRBD2, 5 bases. Between the trimmed V and J ends, which lost 2 bases and 7 bases, there was a span of 9 bases. This CDR3 region has 13 residues. Per the germline V gene, CDR1 is PRHDT and CDR2 is FYEKMQ (reference sequence). The CDR3 DNA reads as TGTGCCAGCAGCTTAAGCGGCAGGAATGAGCAGTTCTTC. The encoded protein is CASSLSGRNEQFF.

The chain is built from TRBV28 and TRBJ1-1; D may be TRBD1 (6 bases). Per germline, CDR1 MDHEN and CDR2 SYDVKM. CDR3 length: 14 residues. V lost 7 bases and J lost 1, with 13 bases in between. The CDR3 coding sequence is TGTGCCAGCAAACTACAGGGTCGGAACACTGAAGCTTTCTTT. This codes for CASKLQGRNTEAFF.

This clone was seen a handful of times. This chain joins TRBV2 and TRBJ2-1, with TRBD1 identical over 9 bases. The CDR3 totals 15 residues. The V gene end was trimmed by 2 bases and the J gene end by 4 bases; junction bases not matched to a gene: 3. The germline gives CDR1 SNHLY, CDR2 FYNNEI. In DNA form, the CDR3 reads TGTGCCAGCAGTGAATCGGGACAGGGTTACAATGAGCAGTTCTTC. As protein: CASSESGQGYNEQFF. Full variable domain (outside the CDR3, taken from reference TRBV2 and TRBJ2-1): EPEVTQTPSHQVTQMGQEVILRCVPISNHLYFYWYRQILGQKVEFLVSFYNNEISEKSEIFDDQFSVERPDGSNFTLKIRSTKLEDSAMYFCASSESGQGYNEQFFGPGTRLTVL.